This T cell receptor (beta chain) was identified in a study of blood T cell repertoires in COVID-19. The wider study: The samples span acute and convalescent COVID-19 from the United States, Italy and Spain.

The age range of participants was about 18 to 90 years, with residence in more than 20 US areas. Recovery among Cohort 3 donors was established by two negative PCRs, clearance, or symptom resolution. The repertoire was sequenced with immunoSEQ multiplex PCR; TCRdb's copy has only in-frame clones and lacks some. Of approximately 170,000 clones in the sample, approximately 89% were seen once. This TCR came from a woman aged 18-35 years who had recovered from COVID-19. Sequenced material: PBMCs or T cells enriched from blood (not recorded which).

The CDR3 region is CASALQGRYGELFF. CDR3 nucleotides: TGTGCCAGCGCCCTACAGGGGAGGTACGGGGAGCTGTTTTTT. The chain combines TRBV19 with TRBJ2-2; tentative D call: TRBD1 (7 bases). This CDR3 comprises 14 residues. Looked up from germline, CDR1 is LNHDA and CDR2 is SQIVND (reference sequence). Trimming removed 9 bases from V and 7 bases from J, with 18 bases in between.